This TCR beta chain was recovered during a study of shared clonotypes between healthy human individuals. Study-wide results and limits: Approximately 5% of naive CD4 clonotypes were shared across a few donors.

The method was immunoSEQ multiplex PCR; TCRdb's version includes in-frame clones alone and lacks a portion of them. The table has roughly 2,000,000 clones, roughly 95% seen once; the top ten hold 1.5% to 2%. Only CD45RO-negative cells positively selected for CCR7 counted as naive CD8 cells, so terminally differentiated effector memory CD45RA+ cells were excluded. In regard to this clone: Its specificity is unknown.

With 0 bases removed from V and 0 bases from J, the gap between germline ends came to 18 bases. The CDR3 has 18 amino acids. Germline assignment: CDR1 SGDLS and CDR2 YYNGEE. Sequencing was performed on naive CD8+ T cells from PBMCs. V usage is TRBV9 and J usage is TRBJ1-2; D is possibly TRBD1 (6 bases). The sequence was collected from a man aged 18 to 30 in good health. Some clones in this sample may be carry-over from other donors' samples. CDR3 protein: CASSVAVGGPNPNYGYTF. The DNA for the CDR3 is TGTGCCAGCAGCGTAGCTGTCGGGGGGCCGAATCCTAACTATGGCTACACCTTC.